This entry is about one TCR beta chain. The source of the sample is a study of T cell changes during pregnancy in multiple sclerosis. V lost 3 bases to trimming and J lost 1 base, with 7 bases between them. Germline CDR1 is KGHSH and CDR2 is LQKENI. The CDR3 contains 14 residues. TCRdb's copy holds only in-frame clones and misses some; the assay was immunoSEQ multiplex PCR. Here the sample spans 95,000 to 110,000 clones, just under 95% being singletons. The gene calls are TRBV18 and TRBJ1-5; unclear D gene. The sample consisted of peripheral blood, taken in the third trimester of pregnancy. The receptor was isolated from a female donor in good health, enrolled as a control in a pregnancy study. This CDR3 is CASSPSKSNQPQHF. CDR3 coding DNA: TGTGCCAGCTCACCTTCCAAAAGCAATCAGCCCCAGCATTTT.